These 20 T cell receptor beta chains were sequenced from one sample in a study of cytomegalovirus exposure and HLA in healthy donors. Use of 60 Vbeta and 13 Jbeta primers characterized the PCR. This table comes from immunoSEQ multiplex PCR, and its TCRdb copy is limited to in-frame clones, with some not included. The sample has more than 95,000 clones, 81% seen once. Sequencing was performed on PBMCs. All receptors derive from a man between 18 and 35 years old in good health and CMV-seronegative.

The V call is TRBV7-8, the J call TRBJ2-2; D remains unclear. Trimming pared 5 bases from V and 7 bases from J, leaving 17 bases between. The CDR3 runs to 15 residues. Germline V gene sequence: CDR1 SGHVS, CDR2 FQNEAQ. CDR3 loop: CASSPAGSPDGELFF. CDR3 sequence (DNA): TGTGCCAGCAGCCCAGCCGGGTCACCGGACGGGGAGCTGTTTTTT.

This clone was observed a handful of times. The V call is TRBV28, the J call TRBJ2-2, with 8 bases fitting TRBD2. CDR1 MDHEN and CDR2 SYDVKM come from the germline V gene. This CDR3 contains 13 residues. The V and J ends lost 10 bases and 2 bases, in that order; junction bases with no gene match: 3. The CDR3 reads CATREGNTGELFF. CDR3 DNA: TGTGCCACCCGGGAGGGTAACACCGGGGAGCTGTTTTTT.

On this clone: The junction departs from germline at one end; a sequencing error may be responsible. For the CDR3, the DNA is TGTGCCAGCAGCTTTGCAACAGGGGCTGGAAACGCCATATATTTT. Protein sequence: CASSFATGAGNAIYF. V and J are TRBV7-2 and TRBJ1-3; TRBD1 matches at 7 bases. Looked up from germline, CDR1 is SGHTA and CDR2 is FQGNSA. The CDR3 contains 15 residues.

This clone appeared a few times. V is TRBV5-8 and J is TRBJ1-2; D might be TRBD1 (6 bases). This CDR3 spans 17 amino acids. The germline V gene has CDR1 SGHTS and CDR2 YDEGEE. V was trimmed by 4 bases and J by 0 bases, leaving 19 bases between them. This CDR3 reads CASSMDSPVLANYGYTF. CDR3 DNA sequence: TGTGCCAGCAGCATGGACAGTCCGGTCTTAGCTAACTATGGCTACACCTTC.

The chain couples TRBV27 to TRBJ1-6; D is undetermined. Germline assignment: CDR1 MNHEY and CDR2 SMNVEV (reference sequence). V lost 5 bases and J 8 bases, leaving 7 bases between the germline ends. The CDR3 is made up of 12 amino acids. The CDR3, as DNA: TGTGCCAGCAGTCCAGGTTATTCACCCCTCCACTTT. Translated: CASSPGYSPLHF.

V gene TRBV9 combines with J gene TRBJ1-4, with 9 bases lining up with TRBD1. Trimming took 4 bases from V and 5 from J; bases not matched to a gene: 9. Germline assignment: CDR1 SGDLS and CDR2 YYNGEE. CDR3 size: 16 residues. The CDR3 loop reads CASSLSGQGKNEKLFF. CDR3 bases: TGTGCCAGCAGCCTATCCGGACAGGGGAAAAATGAAAAACTGTTTTTT.

This chain connects TRBV7-2 to TRBJ2-7, with D possibly matching TRBD1 (6 bases). CDR1 is SGHTA, CDR2 FQGNSA, per germline. V lost 1 base to trimming and J lost 4 bases, with 14 bases between them. The length of the CDR3 is 15 residues. The CDR3 region has the DNA TGTGCCAGCAGCTTAGTCCGGCAGGGGTTGTACGAGCAGTACTTC. Its translation: CASSLVRQGLYEQYF.

This clone was found once. This chain links TRBV29-1 with TRBJ1-2; TRBD1 is a possible D gene (6 bases). The V end lost 2 bases, the J end lost 8 bases, and 12 bases lay between the germline ends. CDR1 and CDR2 from the germline V gene are SQVTM and ANQGSEA. This CDR3 has 12 amino acids. The CDR3 region is CSVERGSGGYTF. CDR3 nucleotides: TGCAGCGTTGAAAGGGGGTCCGGCGGCTACACCTTC.

The chain is built from TRBV2 and TRBJ1-4; no clear D. Germline CDR1 is SNHLY and CDR2 is FYNNEI. V lost 4 bases to trimming and J lost 6 bases, with 18 bases between them. The CDR3 is 16 amino acids. CDR3 coding DNA: TGTGCCAGCAGTGGACCGAGGGCAGGATTAGATGAAAAACTGTTTTTT. Translating it yields CASSGPRAGLDEKLFF. Together with reference TRBV2 and TRBJ1-4, the CDR3 gives the full variable domain: EPEVTQTPSHQVTQMGQEVILRCVPISNHLYFYWYRQILGQKVEFLVSFYNNEISEKSEIFDDQFSVERPDGSNFTLKIRSTKLEDSAMYFCASSGPRAGLDEKLFFGSGTQLSVL.

The rearrangement uses TRBV19 and TRBJ1-5; D call uncertain. The V and J ends lost 5 bases and 3 bases respectively, with 14 bases between them. Germline assignment: CDR1 LNHDA and CDR2 SQIVND (reference sequence). This CDR3 comprises 15 residues. CDR3 sequence reads: CASSDSGGINQPQHF. For the CDR3, the DNA is TGTGCCAGTAGTGATTCGGGAGGGATCAATCAGCCCCAGCATTTT.

The chain combines TRBV5-1 with TRBJ2-1; no reliable D call. Germline V lookup: CDR1 SGHRS, CDR2 YFSETQ. V was clipped by 3 bases and J by 6 bases, with 19 bases between them. CDR3 length equals 16 residues. CDR3 loop: CASSSPPRPSANEQFF. Written as DNA, the CDR3 is TGCGCCAGCAGCTCCCCTCCTCGACCCAGCGCCAATGAGCAGTTCTTC.

The V gene is TRBV7-2, the J gene TRBJ2-3; weak D call: TRBD2 (6 bases). Germline V gene sequence: CDR1 SGHTA, CDR2 FQGNSA. There are 17 residues in the CDR3. V was shortened by 5 bases and J by 2 bases, with 20 bases between the two germline ends. The CDR3 loop reads CASSIMGLKTVTDTQYF. For the CDR3, the DNA is TGTGCCAGCAGCATAATGGGACTCAAGACTGTCACAGATACGCAGTATTTT.

This clone turned up a few times. This chain joins TRBV5-4 and TRBJ1-1, with TRBD1 identical over 8 bases. Germline trimming cut 4 bases from V and 0 bases from J; bases unmatched to any gene: 8. Germline CDR1 SGHNT, CDR2 YYREEE (reference sequence). The CDR3 runs 16 residues. CDR3 loop: CASSPDRGLMNTEAFF. In DNA form, the CDR3 reads TGTGCCAGCAGCCCCGACAGGGGCCTCATGAACACTGAAGCTTTCTTT.

Worth noting for this clone: At one of its ends the junction is not consistent with the germline gene, which may arise from a read error. This chain links TRBV18 with TRBJ1-5, with D possibly matching TRBD1 (6 bases). The CDR3 runs to 16 residues. Looked up from germline, CDR1 is KGHSH and CDR2 is LQKENI. In DNA, the CDR3 is TGTGCCAGCTCTCCACAATCCGGACAGCGGGGCCAGCCCCAGCATTTT. Its protein product is CASSPQSGQRGQPQHF.

V gene TRBV5-1 combines with J gene TRBJ2-3, with 9 bases that match TRBD2. CDR1 and CDR2 (germline): SGHRS, YFSETQ. This CDR3 region has 15 residues. V was pared by 3 bases and J by 0 bases, with 2 bases of the junction left unmatched. This CDR3 is CASSSGLASTDTQYF. The CDR3 DNA follows: TGCGCCAGCAGCTCGGGACTAGCAAGCACAGATACGCAGTATTTT.

J is TRBJ2-7 and V is TRBV19; 7 nucleotides line up with TRBD1. In germline, CDR1 is LNHDA, CDR2 SQIVND (reference sequence). Trimming took 6 bases from V and 0 from J; bases not matched to a gene: 11. There are 16 residues in the CDR3. The CDR3 DNA reads as TGTGCCAGTAGCCCGAACGGACAGGCCTCCTCCTACGAGCAGTACTTC. This gives the protein CASSPNGQASSYEQYF.

This clone was detected a few times. The rearrangement uses TRBV6-1 and TRBJ2-1; 7 bases map to TRBD1. V shed 5 bases and J 2 bases; nucleotides not matched to a gene: 6. The CDR3 spans 15 residues. Per germline, CDR1 MNHNS and CDR2 SASEGT. The CDR3 spells CASSPIGGAYNEQFF. The CDR3, as DNA: TGTGCCAGCAGTCCTATAGGGGGCGCCTACAATGAGCAGTTCTTC.

The chain has TRBV4-3 and TRBJ1-2, with 8 bases fitting TRBD1. V dropped 0 bases and J dropped 7; count of bases not matched to a gene: 7. CDR3 length equals 15 residues. The germline gives CDR1 LGHNA, CDR2 YSLEER. CDR3 sequence reads: CASSQEGGDRGGYTF. The CDR3 bases are TGCGCCAGCAGCCAAGAGGGAGGTGACAGGGGTGGCTACACCTTC.

This chain connects TRBV5-4 to TRBJ1-3; 8 nucleotides match TRBD1. Germline lookup yields CDR1 SGHNT and CDR2 YYREEE (reference sequence). The CDR3 spans 14 residues. Trimming at V came to 6 bases and at J to 3 bases, leaving 5 bases not matched to a gene. Here the CDR3 reads CASKTGDVGNTIYF. The CDR3 nucleotides are TGTGCCAGCAAGACAGGGGACGTTGGAAACACCATATATTTT.

The J gene is TRBJ2-7, the V gene TRBV18, with 8 bases matching TRBD2. There are 15 residues in the CDR3. V shed 6 bases, J shed 2 bases, and the junction held 9 bases outside the gene matches. From germline, CDR1 is KGHSH and CDR2 LQKENI. The CDR3 spells CASSPIREGAYEQYF. CDR3 sequence (DNA): TGTGCCAGCTCCCCCATTCGGGAGGGGGCCTACGAGCAGTACTTC.